The 27 T cell receptor beta chains reported below all come from one sample, sequenced in a study of blood T cell repertoires in COVID-19. Data came from immunoSEQ multiplex PCR; TCRdb stores just in-frame clones and leaves some out. The sample has roughly 120,000 clones; 80% to 85% are singletons. Sample: peripheral blood. The receptors were gathered from a man aged 65 to 79 with acute or convalescent COVID-19.

The genes are TRBV24-1 and TRBJ2-6; the D gene is possibly TRBD2 (6 bases). The CDR3 has 15 amino acids. Trimming stripped 5 bases from V and 2 bases from J, with 9 bases between. The germline CDR1 and CDR2 sequences are KGHDR and SFDVKD. The CDR3 DNA is TGTGCCACCAGTGGGTGGGGGGCTGGGGCCAACGTCCTGACTTTC. This gives the protein CATSGWGAGANVLTF.

This chain connects TRBV7-9 to TRBJ2-3; 11 positions agree with TRBD2. Germline CDR1 is SEHNR and CDR2 is FQNEAQ (reference sequence). The CDR3 loop spans 15 amino acids. The junction had 5 bases not matched to a gene; V was cut back by 4 bases and J by 5 bases. This chain's CDR3 is CASSSLAGDGDTQYF. Written as DNA, the CDR3 is TGTGCCAGCAGCTCACTAGCGGGAGATGGAGATACGCAGTATTTT.

The chain couples TRBV15 to TRBJ2-1; D perhaps matches TRBD2 (5 bases). Deletions cut 8 bases from V and 4 bases from J, with 21 bases between. The germline V gene has CDR1 LNHNV and CDR2 YYDKDF (reference sequence). The CDR3 is 16 amino acids. This CDR3 reads CATAVGIAPNYNEQFF. The CDR3 nucleotides read TGTGCCACCGCGGTAGGGATAGCGCCTAATTACAATGAGCAGTTCTTC.

The chain employs TRBV19 and TRBJ2-1, with 15 nucleotides matching TRBD2. V dropped 9 bases and J dropped 9; count of bases not matched to a gene: 3. Germline V gives CDR1 LNHDA, CDR2 SQIVND (reference sequence). This CDR3 has 13 amino acids. The CDR3 sequence is CASRTSGRVEQFF. The CDR3 region has the DNA TGTGCCAGCAGGACTAGCGGGAGGGTTGAGCAGTTCTTC.

In this sample, this clone turned up once. The V and J genes are TRBV28 and TRBJ2-3; D possibly corresponds to TRBD2 (5 bases). V lost 5 bases, J lost 3 bases, and 15 bases lay in between. Germline V gives CDR1 MDHEN, CDR2 SYDVKM. This CDR3 comprises 15 residues. The CDR3 region is CASSRAGEVTDTQYF. CDR3 DNA: TGTGCCAGCAGTCGTGCCGGGGAAGTAACAGATACGCAGTATTTT. Together with reference TRBV28 and TRBJ2-3, the CDR3 gives the full variable domain: DVKVTQSSRYLVKRTGEKVFLECVQDMDHENMFWYRQDPGLGLRLIYFSYDVKMKEKGDIPEGYSVSREKKERFSLILESASTNQTSMYLCASSRAGEVTDTQYFGPGTRLTVL.

A word on this clone: The junction shows a germline mismatch at one end, possibly a read error. V gene TRBV6-2 or TRBV6-3 combines with J gene TRBJ2-2; 10 nucleotides match TRBD2. The CDR3 covers 13 residues. Germline V gives CDR1 MNHEY, CDR2 SVGEGT. The CDR3 DNA reads TGTGCCAGCAGTTTGGAGCGGGAGGGCCTGCGGCTTTTT. Its translation: CASSLEREGLRLF.

J is TRBJ1-3 and V is TRBV3-1 (or the pseudogene TRBV3-2); 7 nucleotides agree with TRBD1. Germline trimming cut 4 bases from V and 2 bases from J; bases unmatched to any gene: 11. Germline-derived CDR1 and CDR2 are LGHDT and YNNKEL (reference sequence). There are 17 residues in the CDR3. The CDR3 reads CASSPYFDRVTGNTIYF. The CDR3, as DNA: TGTGCCAGCAGCCCCTACTTCGACAGGGTCACTGGAAACACCATATATTTT.

V usage is TRBV5-1 and J usage is TRBJ1-5; TRBD1 is a possible D gene (5 bases). V was pared by 4 bases and J by 6 bases, with 14 bases between. Per germline, CDR1 SGHRS and CDR2 YFSETQ. This CDR3 is 14 amino acids long. CDR3 nucleotide sequence: TGCGCCAGCAGCGCCGAGCCAGGGTTTCAGCCCCAGCATTTT. Its protein product is CASSAEPGFQPQHF.

In this sample, this clone turned up once. The chain employs TRBV19 and TRBJ1-5; possible D gene TRBD1, 6 bases. Between the trimmed V and J ends, which lost 6 bases and 2 bases, there was a span of 14 bases. The germline gives CDR1 LNHDA, CDR2 SQIVND (reference sequence). CDR3 size: 15 residues. The CDR3 spells CASSRQGLRNQPQHF. CDR3 DNA sequence: TGTGCCAGTAGCCGTCAGGGGTTGCGCAATCAGCCCCAGCATTTT.

The chain joins TRBV19 to TRBJ2-3, with 7 bases lining up with TRBD2. The germline gives CDR1 LNHDA, CDR2 SQIVND (reference sequence). The J segment lost 0 bases and the V segment lost 7 bases, leaving 7 bases of the junction unmatched. The CDR3 consists of 15 residues. Here the CDR3 reads CASTTSASSTDTQYF. The CDR3 region has the DNA TGTGCCAGTACCACTAGCGCCTCTAGCACAGATACGCAGTATTTT.

V is TRBV7-3 and J is TRBJ1-1, with a tentative D call TRBD1 (5 bases). Germline values: CDR1 SGHTA, CDR2 FQGTGA. This CDR3 is 15 amino acids long. V lost 5 bases and J lost 1, with 14 bases in between. CDR3 DNA sequence: TGTGCCAGCAGCCTAAGCAACGGACAGAACACTGAAGCTTTCTTT. Translation: CASSLSNGQNTEAFF.

The sample holds one count of this clone. The chain links TRBV21-1 to TRBJ2-5; no check of the table's D call, TRBD2, against the DNA was made. TRBV21-1 is marked as a pseudogene. The CDR3 length is 12 residues. In nucleotides, the CDR3 is TGTGCCAGGTGGAGCCGTCAAGAGACCCAGTACTTC. Its protein product is CARWSRQETQYF.

The chain links TRBV19 to TRBJ2-7, with 13 bases lining up with TRBD2. In germline, CDR1 is LNHDA, CDR2 SQIVND (reference sequence). The V segment lost 6 bases and the J segment 3 bases; nucleotides outside the gene matches: 8. The CDR3 consists of 16 residues. The DNA of the CDR3 is TGTGCCAGTAGCTCCCGACTAGCGGGGGGATTCTACGAGCAGTACTTC. Translation: CASSSRLAGGFYEQYF.

The chain couples TRBV3-1 (or the pseudogene TRBV3-2) to TRBJ2-7; TRBD1 matches at 7 bases. V shed 2 bases, J shed 6 bases, and the junction held 13 bases outside the gene matches. The V gene's germline CDR1 is LGHDT and CDR2 YNNKEL (reference sequence). The CDR3 covers 16 residues. CDR3 loop: CASSQRGGLLVVEQYF. Written as DNA, the CDR3 is TGTGCCAGCAGCCAAAGAGGGGGCCTACTCGTGGTCGAGCAGTACTTC.

The rearrangement joins TRBV12-3 or TRBV12-4 to TRBJ2-7, with D possibly being TRBD2 (5 bases). The length of the CDR3 is 13 residues. V dropped 3 bases and J dropped 2 bases, with 8 bases sitting between them. The CDR3 region is CASSFSGAYEQYF. CDR3 nucleotide sequence: TGTGCCAGCAGTTTCAGCGGCGCCTACGAGCAGTACTTC.

The genes are TRBV21-1 and TRBJ1-2; no DNA check was done on the table's D call, TRBD1. TRBV21-1 is tagged as a pseudogene. There are 13 residues in the CDR3. CDR3 nucleotide sequence: TGTGCCAGCAGCAAAGCAGGGGGCTATGGCTACACCTTC. Translation gives CASSKAGGYGYTF.

The chain links TRBV10-3 to TRBJ1-3; no reliable D call. The CDR3 covers 13 residues. CDR1 and CDR2 from the germline V gene are ENHRY and SYGVKD. V was shortened by 6 bases and J by 0 bases, with 6 bases between the two germline ends. The CDR3 DNA is TGTGCCATCAGCCGGAGCTCTGGAAACACCATATATTTT. This codes for CAISRSSGNTIYF.

The V call is TRBV6-6, the J call TRBJ1-1, with a weak D call TRBD1 (6 bases). This CDR3 has 14 residues. V lost 2 bases, J lost 3 bases, and 10 bases lay in between. Germline-derived CDR1 and CDR2 are MNHNY and SVGAGI (reference sequence). The CDR3: CASSYGQGHTEAFF. The CDR3 nucleotides read TGTGCCAGCAGTTACGGCCAGGGGCACACTGAAGCTTTCTTT.

This chain joins TRBV6-2 or TRBV6-3 and TRBJ1-6, with 8 bases that match TRBD1. Looked up from germline, CDR1 is MNHEY and CDR2 is SVGEGT. With 2 bases clipped from V and 5 bases from J, the junction kept 5 bases outside the gene matches. The CDR3 consists of 16 residues. The CDR3 bases are TGTGCCAGCAGTTACCGGACAGGGCCTAATAATTCACCCCTCCACTTT. Encoded protein: CASSYRTGPNNSPLHF.

The chain couples TRBV5-1 to TRBJ2-7; maybe TRBD2 (7 bases). Germline V gene lookup returns CDR1 SGHRS and CDR2 YFSETQ. V shed 5 bases and J shed 3 bases, with 24 bases lying between them. CDR3 length: 17 amino acids. In nucleotides, the CDR3 is TGCGCCAGCAGGGGGGGGCTTCTTAGTGACCCTGACTACGAGCAGTACTTC. Amino acids: CASRGGLLSDPDYEQYF.

This sequence joins TRBV3-1 (or the pseudogene TRBV3-2) and TRBJ2-1, with D unclear. The CDR3 totals 13 residues. The V gene lost 4 bases and the J gene lost 4 bases, with 8 bases spanning the gap. Germline CDR1 and CDR2: LGHDT and YNNKEL (reference sequence). The CDR3 region is CASSLQIYNEQFF. CDR3 nucleotides: TGTGCCAGCAGCCTCCAAATTTACAATGAGCAGTTCTTC.

This sequence joins TRBV5-1 and TRBJ1-1, with 11 nucleotides matching TRBD1. The germline CDR1 and CDR2 sequences are SGHRS and YFSETQ. The CDR3 runs to 15 residues. V lost 4 bases to trimming and J lost 3 bases; unmatched junction nucleotides: 5. CDR3 in amino acids: CASSGQGAPDTEAFF. CDR3 DNA sequence: TGCGCCAGCAGCGGACAGGGGGCTCCGGACACTGAAGCTTTCTTT. The full variable domain, in which reference TRBV5-1 and TRBJ1-1 provide the parts outside the CDR3, is KAGVTQTPRYLIKTRGQQVTLSCSPISGHRSVSWYQQTPGQGLQFLFEYFSETQRNKGNFPGRFSGRQFSNSRSEMNVSTLELGDSALYLCASSGQGAPDTEAFFGQGTRLTVV.

Here the CDR3 reads CASSSTGGGQPQHF. CDR3 nucleotide sequence: TGTGCCAGCAGCTCTACAGGGGGCGGACAGCCCCAGCATTTT. The gene calls are TRBV7-3 and TRBJ1-5; 9 nucleotides agree with TRBD1. V trimming: 4 bases; J trimming: 7 bases; junction bases outside the gene matches: 5. Germline CDR1 and CDR2: SGHTA and FQGTGA. The CDR3 has 14 residues.

The chain is built from TRBV7-8 and TRBJ1-2; D perhaps matches TRBD1 (5 bases). The V end lost 7 bases, the J end lost 8 bases, and 20 bases lay between the germline ends. CDR1 and CDR2 from the germline V gene are SGHVS and FQNEAQ. This CDR3 spans 14 amino acids. The CDR3 loop is CASTPGLGVGGYTF. CDR3 coding DNA: TGTGCCAGCACCCCAGGGTTAGGGGTTGGGGGCTACACCTTC.

This clone was seen a few times. J is TRBJ2-6 and V is TRBV27; 7 positions match TRBD1. Germline-derived CDR1 and CDR2 are MNHEY and SMNVEV (reference sequence). Trimming cost V 4 bases and J 0 bases; bases outside gene matches: 15. The CDR3 length is 20 residues. The CDR3 DNA reads TGTGCCAGCAGTTCCTTCCGGGACAGCACGACCAGCTCTGGGGCCAACGTCCTGACTTTC. Translated: CASSSFRDSTTSSGANVLTF. Based on the CDR3 plus reference TRBV27 and TRBJ2-6, the full variable domain is EAQVTQNPRYLITVTGKKLTVTCSQNMNHEYMSWYRQDPGLGLRQIYYSMNVEVTDKGDVPEGYKVSRKEKRNFPLILESPSPNQTSLYFCASSSFRDSTTSSGANVLTFGAGSRLTVL.

The rearrangement uses TRBV5-4 and TRBJ2-7, with 9 bases lining up with TRBD1. Trimming at V came to 1 base and at J to 5 bases, leaving 7 bases not matched to a gene. Germline assignment: CDR1 SGHNT and CDR2 YYREEE (reference sequence). The CDR3 length is 15 residues. CDR3 residues: CASSLYRGRTHEQYF. DNA for the CDR3: TGTGCCAGCAGCTTGTACAGGGGGCGCACCCACGAGCAGTACTTC. Supplemented by reference TRBV5-4 and TRBJ2-7, the full variable domain reads ETGVTQSPTHLIKTRGQQVTLRCSSQSGHNTVSWYQQALGQGPQFIFQYYREEENGRGNFPPRFSGLQFPNYSSELNVNALELDDSALYLCASSLYRGRTHEQYFGPGTRLTVT.

This chain connects TRBV28 to TRBJ1-6, with D possibly being TRBD1 (5 bases). The CDR3 is 15 amino acids. Germline assignment: CDR1 MDHEN and CDR2 SYDVKM. V was cut by 5 bases and J by 5 bases, with 13 bases left in between. The CDR3 sequence is CASSGGTGNNSPLHF. In nucleotides, the CDR3 is TGTGCCAGCAGTGGGGGGACGGGGAATAATTCACCCCTCCACTTT.